A selection of T cell receptor beta chains follows, all from one sample in a study of cytomegalovirus exposure and HLA in healthy donors. TCRdb's copy holds only in-frame clones and misses some; the assay was immunoSEQ multiplex PCR. Altogether fewer than 95,000 clones are present, approximately 63% being singletons, with the ten largest covering approximately 6%. The sequencing input was PBMCs. These TCRs come from a woman aged 25 to 39 in good health and CMV-seronegative. Both conserved end residues are part of each CDR3. A D gene is named only where the DNA matches it firmly. Expanded clones are given a class, and other clones once, few, many or no size at all.

cdr3_nt,cdr3_aa,j_call,d_call,clone_size,v_call
TGTGCCAGCATGAATGGCCAACAGGGGCCTCAAGAGACCCAGTACTTC,CASMNGQQGPQETQYF,TRBJ2-5,TRBD1,.,TRBV7-9
TGCGCCAGCAGCCCCGGGACAGGGGGAAATGGCTACACCTTC,CASSPGTGGNGYTF,TRBJ1-2,TRBD1,few,TRBV5-1
TGTGCCAGCAGCCAAGCCTCACGAGCGGGAGGGCCCAAAAACATTCAGTACTTC,CASSQASRAGGPKNIQYF,TRBJ2-4,TRBD2,.,TRBV14
TGCGCCAGCAGCCCGGGGGGCGGCGGCGGCTACACCTTC,CASSPGGGGGYTF,TRBJ1-2,.,.,TRBV5-1
TGTGCCAGCAGCTTTAGAGGGAACACCGGGGAGCTGTTTTTT,CASSFRGNTGELFF,TRBJ2-2,.,.,TRBV5-4
TGTGCCAGCAGCGTAGATGGACTAGCCGCTCGCGAGCAGTACTTC,CASSVDGLAAREQYF,TRBJ2-7,TRBD2,few,TRBV9
TGCGCCAGCAGCCAAGATCGGGTACTATCGAACACCGGGGAGCTGTTTTTT,CASSQDRVLSNTGELFF,TRBJ2-2,.,few,TRBV4-3
TGCGCCAGCAGCCAAGAAGCTCCCCTGGTGGGGACACGCACCTTC,CASSQEAPLVGTRTF,TRBJ1-2,.,.,TRBV4-1
TGTGCCAGCAGCTTAGATGGGACAGGTTTCTACGAGCAGTACTTC,CASSLDGTGFYEQYF,TRBJ2-7,TRBD1,.,TRBV7-2
TGTGCCAGCAGCTTTGGGGGGGCCTATGGCTACACCTTC,CASSFGGAYGYTF,TRBJ1-2,.,.,TRBV5-6
TGTGCCAGCAGCTTAGCTGGGGCGGGGGCGGGAGAGACCCAGTACTTC,CASSLAGAGAGETQYF,TRBJ2-5,.,.,TRBV7-2
TGTGCCAGCAGCCCGGGGGGGCCGGCAGATACGCAGTATTTT,CASSPGGPADTQYF,TRBJ2-3,TRBD2,.,TRBV11-2
TGTGCCAGCAGTAGGGGACTCTACAATGAGCAGTTCTTC,CASSRGLYNEQFF,TRBJ2-1,.,few,TRBV6-5
TGTGCCAGCAGCAAAGGGGGCCCTGAAAATGAGCAGTTCTTC,CASSKGGPENEQFF,TRBJ2-1,.,few,TRBV21-1
TGTGCCAGCAGCCACGACAGGGGCAAGGCCTACGAGCAGTACTTC,CASSHDRGKAYEQYF,TRBJ2-7,TRBD1,.,TRBV5-4
TGCGCCAGCAGCTTGTTAGGGAGCGAGCAGTACTTC,CASSLLGSEQYF,TRBJ2-7,.,.,TRBV5-1
TGTGCCAGCAGCTCTACTGGGGCCAACGTCCTGACTTTC,CASSSTGANVLTF,TRBJ2-6,.,few,TRBV2
TGTGCCAGCAGCGGGGAGGGGAGTGGGACCTCCTACGAGCAGTACTTC,CASSGEGSGTSYEQYF,TRBJ2-7,TRBD2,.,TRBV9
TGTGCCAGCAGCCTAGGGGGACTAGCGGGAGGAGGGAGAGAGACCCAGTACTTC,CASSLGGLAGGGRETQYF,TRBJ2-5,TRBD2,.,TRBV11-2
TGCGCCAGCAGCCAGAGACTGAGTAGTTCAGATACGCAGTATTTT,CASSQRLSSSDTQYF,TRBJ2-3,.,.,TRBV4-1
TGTGCCAGCAGCTTGGATAAAACGGACAGGACCTTGATCGAAAAACTGTTTTTT,CASSLDKTDRTLIEKLFF,TRBJ1-4,TRBD1,.,TRBV7-9
TGTGCCAGCAGCTTGAACATAGCGGGGGCCAATGAGCAGTTCTTC,CASSLNIAGANEQFF,TRBJ2-1,TRBD2,.,TRBV5-4
TGTGCCAGCAGCTTGGACAGCCATCAGCCCCAGCATTTT,CASSLDSHQPQHF,TRBJ1-5,.,.,TRBV5-4